Listed below are T cell receptor beta chains from one sample, sequenced in a study of cytomegalovirus exposure and HLA in healthy donors. Only in-frame clones appear in the TCRdb table, and some are missing; sequencing was by immunoSEQ multiplex PCR. The table includes 100,000 to 150,000 clones, roughly 75% detected once. Sequenced input: PBMCs. Receptor source: a woman in her fifties or sixties in good health and CMV-seronegative. The CDR3 runs from the conserved cysteine through the conserved F or W. The order of the fields is clone size, V gene, J gene, D gene, CDR3 DNA, CDR3 protein. D genes are given only for firm matches. Size values are once, few and many counts, or a class for expanded clones, and some rows have none.

.,TRBV7-2,TRBJ2-7,.,TGTGCCAGCAACGAACAGCCGAGTGGCGAGCAGTACTTC,CASNEQPSGEQYF
.,TRBV10-3,TRBJ1-1,.,TGTGCCATCAGTGGGGGGGGACGGACTGAAGCTTTCTTT,CAISGGGRTEAFF
.,TRBV7-2,TRBJ2-2,TRBD1,TGTGCCAGCAGTTTCCTCGGACAGGGGATGACCGGGGAGCTGTTTTTT,CASSFLGQGMTGELFF
.,TRBV18,TRBJ2-1,.,TGTGCCAGCTCACCACGGTATCAGAGGTTCGCTTACAATGAGCAGTTCTTC,CASSPRYQRFAYNEQFF
.,TRBV27,TRBJ2-7,.,TGTGCCAGCAGTCCCGACACCACCTACGAGCAGTACTTC,CASSPDTTYEQYF
.,TRBV29-1,TRBJ2-2,.,TGCAGCGTTGAAGATGGGCGACATACAACCGGGGAGCTGTTTTTT,CSVEDGRHTTGELFF
.,TRBV27,TRBJ2-7,TRBD2,TGTGCCAGCGGGCACGGACTAGCGGGCTTGAGCTCCTACGAGCAGTACTTC,CASGHGLAGLSSYEQYF
.,TRBV13,TRBJ2-3,TRBD2,TGTGCCAGCAGCGCCGCTAGCGGGATGATCACAGATACGCAGTATTTT,CASSAASGMITDTQYF
few,TRBV7-3,TRBJ2-1,.,TGTGCCAGCAGCCAAAGTTTAGTCGGTGGTGAGCAGTTCTTC,CASSQSLVGGEQFF
medium-sized,TRBV19,TRBJ2-7,.,TGTGCCAGTAGTCCGGGACACAACGCCTACGAGCAGTACTTC,CASSPGHNAYEQYF
.,TRBV28,TRBJ1-1,TRBD1,TGTGCCAGCAGAGTTCCGGGACAGGGTAGCGGGAACACTGAAGCTTTCTTT,CASRVPGQGSGNTEAFF
.,TRBV4-3,TRBJ2-4,.,TGCGCCAGCAGCCAACAGGGCAGGGACATTCAGTACTTC,CASSQQGRDIQYF
.,TRBV13,TRBJ1-2,.,TGTGCCAGCGGTTTTGTTGGGGCGGACTATGGCTACACCTTC,CASGFVGADYGYTF
.,TRBV7-9,TRBJ2-5,TRBD1,TGTGCCAGCAGCTTGGGACAGGCTCGAGAGACCCAGTACTTC,CASSLGQARETQYF
.,TRBV19,TRBJ2-2,TRBD1,TGTGCCAGTAGTGCCGGACAGGGCCCCGGGGAGCTGTTTTTT,CASSAGQGPGELFF
.,TRBV5-4,TRBJ1-3,TRBD1,TGTGCCAGCAGTCACCCGGGACAGGACAATGGAAACACCATATATTTT,CASSHPGQDNGNTIYF
.,TRBV5-4,TRBJ2-5,TRBD2,TGTGCCAGCAGCTCCGGACTAGCGGGCGATAGCGAGACCCAGTACTTC,CASSSGLAGDSETQYF
.,TRBV2,TRBJ2-5,.,TGTGCCAGCATGTCGGAGACCCAGTACTTC,CASMSETQYF
.,TRBV7-8,TRBJ2-7,TRBD2,TGTGCCAGCAGCCGACCTAGGACTAGCGGGTTCTACGAGCAGTACTTC,CASSRPRTSGFYEQYF
.,TRBV5-6,TRBJ2-7,TRBD2,TGTGCCAGCAGCTTAGAGACTAGCGACTACGAGCAGTACTTC,CASSLETSDYEQYF
.,TRBV2,TRBJ2-1,.,TGTGCCAGCAGTGAAGGGCAGGGGAAGCCGTTAAAGTTCTTC,CASSEGQGKPLKFF
.,TRBV6-1,TRBJ1-3,TRBD1,TGTGCCAGCAGTCCCGGGACAGCGTCTGGAAACACCATATATTTT,CASSPGTASGNTIYF
.,TRBV4-3,TRBJ2-1,TRBD2,TGCGCCAGCAGCCAAGAGGAGGTAGCGGGGCCCTACAATGAGCAGTTCTTC,CASSQEEVAGPYNEQFF
.,TRBV2,TRBJ2-7,TRBD2,TGTGCCAGCAGTGACGCGGGAGGGCCCTACGAGCAGTACTTC,CASSDAGGPYEQYF
.,TRBV7-2,TRBJ2-7,.,TGTGCCAGCAGCCGGCCGCCGAGGGAGCAGTACTTC,CASSRPPREQYF
few,TRBV27,TRBJ1-1,.,TGTGCCAGCAGTTTCGGTCCGCGCGGGGAAGCTTTCTTT,CASSFGPRGEAFF
.,TRBV13,TRBJ2-7,.,TGTGCCAGCAGCCCACCTCGGGCTAGCGCCGAGAGCTCCTACGAGCAGTACTTC,CASSPPRASAESSYEQYF
.,TRBV10-3,TRBJ1-1,.,TGTGCCATCAGAGACCGATCGGCGGACACTGAAGCTTTCTTT,CAIRDRSADTEAFF
.,TRBV28,TRBJ2-1,.,TGTGCCAGCAGACGGGGAGGATGGGGGGGCAAGTTGAATGAGCAGTTCTTC,CASRRGGWGGKLNEQFF
.,TRBV10-3,TRBJ1-1,.,TGTGCCATCAGTGGGCAGGTGAGGAACACTGAAGCTTTCTTT,CAISGQVRNTEAFF
.,TRBV19,TRBJ1-6,.,TGTGCCAGTAGTAGCCCCCCGGGACACCACACGGTCTCACCCCTCCACTTT,CASSSPPGHHTVSPLHF
once,TRBV28,TRBJ1-5,.,TGTGCCAGCGGCGTAGGGGGAAGAGATCAGCCCCAGCATTTT,CASGVGGRDQPQHF
.,TRBV28,TRBJ2-5,.,TGTGCCAGCAGCTTAGGAGCCGTAGAGACCCAGTACTTC,CASSLGAVETQYF
.,TRBV19,TRBJ2-1,TRBD2,TGTGCCAGCCGGACTAGCGGGAGCGATGAGCAGTTCTTC,CASRTSGSDEQFF
.,TRBV6-5,TRBJ2-1,.,TGTGCCAGCAGTTTGGACTACTCCTACAATGAGCAGTTCTTC,CASSLDYSYNEQFF
.,TRBV19,TRBJ1-1,.,TGTGCCAGTAGTATATTAACGGGAATGGGGAACACTGAAGCTTTCTTT,CASSILTGMGNTEAFF
.,TRBV4-2,TRBJ1-5,.,TGTGCCAGCAGCCAAGGGCACAGCCAGCCCCAGCATTTT,CASSQGHSQPQHF
.,TRBV6-5,TRBJ2-3,.,TGTGCCAGCAGTCGCACAGGCCTCACAGATACGCAGTATTTT,CASSRTGLTDTQYF
.,TRBV2,TRBJ2-7,TRBD2,TGTGCCAGCACTCTGACTAGCGGGAACTACGAGCAGTACTTC,CASTLTSGNYEQYF
.,TRBV19,TRBJ2-7,TRBD1,TGTGCCAGTAGCCGGGACAGGACCTCCTACGAGCAGTACTTC,CASSRDRTSYEQYF
.,TRBV18,TRBJ1-2,.,TGTGCCAGCTCACCCGGACGGGGTGATGGCTACACCTTC,CASSPGRGDGYTF
once,TRBV7-2,TRBJ2-3,TRBD2,TGTGCCAGCAGCCGAATAGCGGGAGGCGGAGATACGCAGTATTTT,CASSRIAGGGDTQYF
.,TRBV28,TRBJ1-4,TRBD1,TGTGCCAGCAGCCTCACAGGGGTCTACGAAAAACTGTTTTTT,CASSLTGVYEKLFF
.,TRBV19,TRBJ1-2,TRBD1,TGTGCCAGTAGACCGGGACAGTCAAACTATGGCTACACCTTC,CASRPGQSNYGYTF
once,TRBV4-2,TRBJ1-2,TRBD1,TGTGCCAGCAGCCAAGATCGTGGGGGACAGGGTAACTATGGCTACACCTTC,CASSQDRGGQGNYGYTF
.,TRBV7-2,TRBJ2-1,TRBD2,TGTGCCAGCAGCCGTATAGCGGGAGAGATTGATGAGCAGTTCTTC,CASSRIAGEIDEQFF
.,TRBV28,TRBJ2-6,.,TGTGCCAGCAGCCTCCTAACGGGGAGAGGGGCCAACGTCCTGACTTTC,CASSLLTGRGANVLTF
.,TRBV7-8,TRBJ1-1,.,TGTGCCAGCAGCGAAAACAGATTCATGAACACTGAAGCTTTCTTT,CASSENRFMNTEAFF
.,TRBV28,TRBJ1-5,.,TGTGCCAGCAGTTTAGGTACAGGGAACCAGCCCCAGCATTTT,CASSLGTGNQPQHF
.,TRBV19,TRBJ2-7,.,TGTGCCAGTAGTAGGGGTGAGGGCTACGAGCAGTACTTC,CASSRGEGYEQYF
.,TRBV9,TRBJ2-7,.,TGTGCCAGCAGCTCAGGATGGAACGAGCAGTACTTC,CASSSGWNEQYF
.,TRBV10-3,TRBJ2-3,TRBD2,TGTGCCATCAGGGGGACTAGCGGGAGTTCGACAGATACGCAGTATTTT,CAIRGTSGSSTDTQYF
.,TRBV9,TRBJ1-2,TRBD1,TGTGCCAGCAGCCCCACCGGCGGACAGGGGGCTGGCTACACCTTC,CASSPTGGQGAGYTF
.,TRBV6-1,TRBJ2-1,TRBD2,TGTGCCAGCAGTCTTCAACTAGCGGTCTACAATGAGCAGTTCTTC,CASSLQLAVYNEQFF
.,TRBV7-9,TRBJ1-2,.,TGTGCCAGCAGCCCCGGGCCGGGGAACTATGGCTACACCTTC,CASSPGPGNYGYTF
few,TRBV28,TRBJ2-4,.,TGTGCCAGCAGTCCTTTTTGGGGGGAAGCCAAAAACATTCAGTACTTC,CASSPFWGEAKNIQYF